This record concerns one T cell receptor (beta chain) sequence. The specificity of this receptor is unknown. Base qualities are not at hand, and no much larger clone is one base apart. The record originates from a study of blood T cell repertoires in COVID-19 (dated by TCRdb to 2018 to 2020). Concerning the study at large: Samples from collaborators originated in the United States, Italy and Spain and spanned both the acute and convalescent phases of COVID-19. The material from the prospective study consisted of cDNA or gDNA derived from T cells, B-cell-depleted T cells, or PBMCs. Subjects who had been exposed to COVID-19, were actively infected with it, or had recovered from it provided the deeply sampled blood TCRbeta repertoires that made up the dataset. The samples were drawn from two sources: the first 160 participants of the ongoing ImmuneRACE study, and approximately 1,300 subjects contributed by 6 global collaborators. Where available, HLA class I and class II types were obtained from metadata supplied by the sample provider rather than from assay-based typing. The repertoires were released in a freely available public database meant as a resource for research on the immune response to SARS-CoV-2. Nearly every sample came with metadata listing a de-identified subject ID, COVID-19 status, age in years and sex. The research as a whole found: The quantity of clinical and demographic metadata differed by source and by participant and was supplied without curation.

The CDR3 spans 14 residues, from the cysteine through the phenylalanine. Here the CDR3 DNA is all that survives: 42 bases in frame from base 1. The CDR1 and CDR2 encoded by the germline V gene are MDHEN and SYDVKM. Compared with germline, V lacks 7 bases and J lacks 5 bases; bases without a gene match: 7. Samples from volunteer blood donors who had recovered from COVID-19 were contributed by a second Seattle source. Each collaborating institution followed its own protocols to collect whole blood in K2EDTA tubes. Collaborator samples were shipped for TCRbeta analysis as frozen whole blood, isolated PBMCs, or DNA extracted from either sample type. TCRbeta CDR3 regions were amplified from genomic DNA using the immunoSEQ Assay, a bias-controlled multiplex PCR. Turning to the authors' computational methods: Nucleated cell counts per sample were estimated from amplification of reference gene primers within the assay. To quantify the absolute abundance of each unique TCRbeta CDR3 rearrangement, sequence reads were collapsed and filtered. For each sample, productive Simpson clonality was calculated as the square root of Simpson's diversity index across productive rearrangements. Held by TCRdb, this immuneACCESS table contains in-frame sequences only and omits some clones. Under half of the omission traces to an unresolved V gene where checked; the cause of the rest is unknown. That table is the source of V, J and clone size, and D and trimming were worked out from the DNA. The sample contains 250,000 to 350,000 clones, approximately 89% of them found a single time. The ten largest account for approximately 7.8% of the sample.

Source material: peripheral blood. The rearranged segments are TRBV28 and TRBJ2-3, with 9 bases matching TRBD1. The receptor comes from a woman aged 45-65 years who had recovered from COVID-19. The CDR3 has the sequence CASINRGLEDTQYF. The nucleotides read TGTGCCAGCATCAACAGGGGGCTGGAAGATACGCAGTATTTT.